The sample holds a few counts of the clone carrying this T cell receptor (beta chain). Its antigen is not known. The sample originates from a study of beta chain features in type 1 diabetes. The authors reverse transcribed all of the isolated RNA, so sequencing captured expressed TCRB transcripts. The protocol was immunoSEQ multiplex PCR, while the TCRdb copy is restricted to in-frame clones and leaves out a portion. The profile shows fewer than 650,000 clones, about 16% of them singletons. The CDR3 loop spans 12 amino acids. From germline, CDR1 is SQVTM and CDR2 ANQGSEA. With 4 bases removed from V and 6 bases from J, the gap between germline ends came to 10 bases. Study-wide findings and caveats: Cells carrying high TCR expression could end up over-represented when cDNA is sequenced. Patients and controls would be equally affected if PCR favored shorter templates.

The chain has TRBV29-1 and TRBJ1-5; D gene ambiguous. This receptor was taken from a man younger than 35 in good health. Input material: naive CD4+ T cells from blood. The CDR3 bases are TGCAGCGTTGTTTTGGGAGGTCAGCCCCAGCATTTT. Amino acid sequence: CSVVLGGQPQHF.